Listed here is a single T cell receptor (beta chain). The record originates from a study of blood T cells in healthy people across ages. A J-beta primer mix and a sample-barcoded 5' primer were used in a second PCR of about 6 to 12 cycles. From the 5' RACE reads, TCRdb called clonotypes with MiXCR, one entry per CDR3 protein. The sample gives hundreds of thousands of distinct CDR3 sequences, about 34% of which show up once; 10% to 15% is in the top ten. Each donor had approximately 10 milliliters of peripheral blood drawn. This CDR3 is 16 amino acids long. Deletions cut 6 bases from V and 2 bases from J, with 18 bases between. CDR1 and CDR2 from the germline V gene are SGHKS and YYEKEE (reference sequence).

Sequenced material: blood. This sequence originates from a man between 18 and 29 years old in good health. The chain couples TRBV5-5 to TRBJ1-3, with D possibly TRBD1 on 5 matching bases. CDR3 coding DNA: TGTGCCAGCAACCATATGAAGGGGAAGGCTGGAAACACCATATATTTT. Translation gives CASNHMKGKAGNTIYF.